These T cell receptor beta chains were read from a single sample in a study of T cells in localized non-small cell lung cancer. Profiling relied on immunoSEQ multiplex PCR, and the TCRdb table lists in-frame clones only, not all of them. The data hold 41,000 or so clones, with about nine tenths observed a single time. The starting material was peripheral blood, obtained before any cancer treatment. These TCRs come from a female donor older than 55 with stage I squamous cell lung carcinoma. Both conserved end residues are trimmed from each CDR3. Each record gives: V gene, J gene, CDR3 protein.

v_gene: TRBV7-9
j_gene: TRBJ2-5
CDR3aa: ASSSEGRVQETQY

v_gene: TRBV29-1
j_gene: TRBJ2-3
CDR3aa: SVDGTSGYSSTDTQY

v_gene: TRBV30
j_gene: TRBJ2-3
CDR3aa: AWSVRETDTQY

v_gene: TRBV6-6
j_gene: TRBJ2-1
CDR3aa: ASSPQGSSYNEQF

v_gene: TRBV2
j_gene: TRBJ2-5
CDR3aa: ASKSQGVGTQY

v_gene: TRBV30
j_gene: TRBJ2-5
CDR3aa: ACLMYQETQY

v_gene: TRBV23-1
j_gene: TRBJ2-2
CDR3aa: ASSRDQNTGELF

v_gene: TRBV30
j_gene: TRBJ1-2
CDR3aa: AWSGGWGYT

v_gene: TRBV10-3
j_gene: TRBJ2-3
CDR3aa: AISDVGKGTDTQY

v_gene: TRBV5-1
j_gene: TRBJ1-1
CDR3aa: ASSWDRGLGTEAF

v_gene: TRBV7-2
j_gene: TRBJ2-2
CDR3aa: ATLPVQLNTGELF

v_gene: TRBV19
j_gene: TRBJ2-7
CDR3aa: ASSSTGTEEQY

v_gene: TRBV5-4
j_gene: TRBJ2-1
CDR3aa: ASSLDPGEQF

v_gene: TRBV19
j_gene: TRBJ2-6
CDR3aa: ASIAPWNGANVLT

v_gene: TRBV7-9
j_gene: TRBJ2-7
CDR3aa: ASSLFQDYEQY

v_gene: TRBV30
j_gene: TRBJ2-7
CDR3aa: AWSILAGAYEQY

v_gene: TRBV9
j_gene: TRBJ1-5
CDR3aa: ASSVMGAPNQPQH

v_gene: TRBV27
j_gene: TRBJ2-5
CDR3aa: ASSRRQGVETQY

v_gene: TRBV6-5
j_gene: TRBJ2-1
CDR3aa: ASSYLSNNEQF

v_gene: TRBV9
j_gene: TRBJ2-7
CDR3aa: ASSVVVSGNHEQY

v_gene: TRBV7-9
j_gene: TRBJ1-2
CDR3aa: ASSLVSGFGYT

v_gene: TRBV7-7
j_gene: TRBJ1-1
CDR3aa: ASSPDTNTEAF

v_gene: TRBV11-1
j_gene: TRBJ2-7
CDR3aa: ASSLGDRSEQY

v_gene: TRBV18
j_gene: TRBJ2-6
CDR3aa: ASSPQKGSSGANVLT

v_gene: TRBV13
j_gene: TRBJ2-6
CDR3aa: ASSLAGDRAISSGANVLT

v_gene: TRBV5-1
j_gene: TRBJ2-2
CDR3aa: ASSQKGGPAGELF

v_gene: TRBV5-8
j_gene: TRBJ2-3
CDR3aa: ASSVALTNTDTQY

v_gene: TRBV6-1
j_gene: TRBJ2-3
CDR3aa: ASSEAILHYTDTQY

v_gene: TRBV13
j_gene: TRBJ2-1
CDR3aa: ASSKGVAGSNEQF

v_gene: TRBV7-3
j_gene: TRBJ2-5
CDR3aa: ASSRDRGKETQY

v_gene: TRBV10-2
j_gene: TRBJ2-7
CDR3aa: ATSQTGLNYEQY

v_gene: TRBV7-2
j_gene: TRBJ2-1
CDR3aa: ASSLALAGGEQF

v_gene: TRBV15
j_gene: TRBJ2-7
CDR3aa: ATSIGTSGTYEQY

v_gene: TRBV6-5
j_gene: TRBJ1-1
CDR3aa: ASSYTDKNTEAF

v_gene: TRBV28
j_gene: TRBJ1-3
CDR3aa: ASKPTGAAGNTIY

v_gene: TRBV7-2
j_gene: TRBJ1-1
CDR3aa: ASSLNRGRTEAF

v_gene: TRBV10-3
j_gene: TRBJ2-2
CDR3aa: AISTGRDTGELF

v_gene: TRBV7-2
j_gene: TRBJ2-1
CDR3aa: ASRLNPSTYNEQF

v_gene: TRBV29-1
j_gene: TRBJ2-3
CDR3aa: SSRQGTDTQY

v_gene: TRBV7-2
j_gene: TRBJ1-2
CDR3aa: ASSGSMIYGYT

v_gene: TRBV7-2
j_gene: TRBJ2-1
CDR3aa: ASSLDWDRGLYEQF

v_gene: TRBV29-1
j_gene: TRBJ2-1
CDR3aa: SVDAGGRYNEQF

v_gene: TRBV19
j_gene: TRBJ2-7
CDR3aa: ASSIGQGISEQY

v_gene: TRBV5-1
j_gene: TRBJ1-1
CDR3aa: ASSYGSMGTEAF

v_gene: TRBV10-3
j_gene: TRBJ2-5
CDR3aa: AISEGETQY

v_gene: TRBV5-1
j_gene: TRBJ1-6
CDR3aa: ASSVRTGVYNSPLH

v_gene: TRBV18
j_gene: TRBJ2-1
CDR3aa: ASSPNDRGLYNEQF

v_gene: TRBV9
j_gene: TRBJ2-1
CDR3aa: ASSPLPSYNEQF

v_gene: TRBV2
j_gene: TRBJ1-3
CDR3aa: ASSEKTTGNTIY

v_gene: TRBV19
j_gene: TRBJ2-3
CDR3aa: ASRGTGSKSTDTQY

v_gene: TRBV7-2
j_gene: TRBJ2-3
CDR3aa: ASSLDAVSTDTQY

v_gene: TRBV19
j_gene: TRBJ2-5
CDR3aa: ASIPRPGALGETQY